Listed below are T cell receptor beta chains from one sample, sequenced in a study of blood T cell repertoires in COVID-19. Clones were sequenced by immunoSEQ multiplex PCR, and TCRdb holds only the in-frame ones, with some missing. The sample shows more than 200,000 clones, 88% of them seen only once. The specimen sequenced was peripheral blood. Receptor source: a woman under 40 with COVID-19, enrolled during active disease. Both conserved end residues are part of each CDR3. Each record gives: J gene, D gene, V gene, clone size, CDR3 DNA, CDR3 protein. D genes are given only for firm matches. Some rows mark clone size as missing; the rest say once, few, many or name a class of expanded clone.

TRBJ2-1 TRBD2 TRBV7-7 few TGTGCTAGCAGCTTAGCGTGGGCGGGGGGGCCCCCCTCCTACAATGAGCAGTTCTTC CASSLAWAGGPPSYNEQFF
TRBJ1-2 NA TRBV9 NA TGTGCCAGCAGCCTCACAGCTAACTATGGCTACACCTTC CASSLTANYGYTF
TRBJ1-6 NA TRBV11-2 NA TGTGCCAGCAGCACACAGGGTAATAATTCACCCCTCCACTTT CASSTQGNNSPLHF
TRBJ2-2 NA TRBV7-8 NA TGTGCCAGCAGCTTAGTAGGTGCGGATGACACCGGGGAGCTGTTTTTT CASSLVGADDTGELFF
TRBJ1-4 NA TRBV7-8 NA TGTGCCAGCAGCGCCACGGAGGGAACTAATGAAAAACTGTTTTTT CASSATEGTNEKLFF
TRBJ1-2 NA TRBV7-9 NA TGTGCCAGCAGCTTTTTGGGGGGCTATGGCTACACCTTC CASSFLGGYGYTF
TRBJ2-3 NA TRBV13 NA TGTGCCAGCAGCATCGGGACTGCTAGCACAGATACGCAGTATTTT CASSIGTASTDTQYF
TRBJ1-4 TRBD1 TRBV2 NA TGTGCCAGCAGCCTGGGACAGGGGGCTGGTGAAAAACTGTTTTTT CASSLGQGAGEKLFF
TRBJ2-2 TRBD1 TRBV29-1 NA TGCAGCGTTGTAGGGTGGGGACAGGGCACCGGGGAGCTGTTTTTT CSVVGWGQGTGELFF
TRBJ2-7 TRBD1 TRBV11-2 NA TGTGCCAGCAGCTTTCGGGGACAGCACTCCTACGAGCAGTACTTC CASSFRGQHSYEQYF
TRBJ2-7 NA TRBV5-1 NA TGCGCCAGCAGCTTGGAAGTGGGCCGCTCCTACGAGCAGTACTTC CASSLEVGRSYEQYF
TRBJ2-5 TRBD1 TRBV29-1 NA TGCAGCGTGAATGCAGGGGGCTGGGAGACCCAGTACTTC CSVNAGGWETQYF
TRBJ1-1 NA TRBV7-2 once TGTGCCAGCAGCTCTCAGGGTGCGAACACTGAAGCTTTCTTT CASSSQGANTEAFF
TRBJ2-7 TRBD2 TRBV6-5 NA TGTGCCAGCAGCCCCAGACTAGCGGAGGACTACGAGCAGTACTTC CASSPRLAEDYEQYF
TRBJ1-4 NA TRBV10-3 few TGTGCCATCAGTGAGGTCCCTAGAGCGGCTAATGAAAAACTGTTTTTT CAISEVPRAANEKLFF
TRBJ2-5 NA TRBV5-3 NA TGTGCCAGAAGCCCCAGACATGGGAGGGAGACCCAGTACTTC CARSPRHGRETQYF
TRBJ1-5 TRBD1 TRBV2 NA TGTGCCAGCAGTGATGGTCGGACAGGGGGCGGTCAGCCCCAGCATTTT CASSDGRTGGGQPQHF
TRBJ2-1 NA TRBV7-9 NA TGTGCCAGCAGCTACCTATATCGGGACAGAGTCGGGGGTGAGCAGTTCTTC CASSYLYRDRVGGEQFF
TRBJ2-1 TRBD1 TRBV6-2/TRBV6-3 NA TGTGCCAGCAGTCTCCAATACAGGGGTTTCATTTACAATGAGCAGTTCTTC CASSLQYRGFIYNEQFF
TRBJ2-5 TRBD2 TRBV4-3 NA TGCGCCAGCAGCCAAGATTGGCTAGCGGGTTCAGAGACCCAGTACTTC CASSQDWLAGSETQYF
TRBJ2-7 NA TRBV19 NA TGTGCCAGTAGTAATCGGGGTTTCCCCTTGGAGCAGTACTTC CASSNRGFPLEQYF
TRBJ1-6 NA TRBV5-1 NA TGCGCCAGCAGAAACCGGGACGGAGGGAATTCACCCCTCCACTTT CASRNRDGGNSPLHF
TRBJ1-5 NA TRBV5-5 NA TGTGCCAGCAGCCCGACCGGAGTGAGGCAGCCCCAGCATTTT CASSPTGVRQPQHF
TRBJ2-3 TRBD2 TRBV29-1 NA TGCAGCGTAATGACTAGCGGGGATACGCAGTATTTT CSVMTSGDTQYF
TRBJ2-1 TRBD2 TRBV7-9 NA TGTGCCATCGAGTTACCTAGCGGGAGCGGCAATGAGCAGTTCTTC CAIELPSGSGNEQFF
TRBJ2-3 NA TRBV7-2 once TGTGCCAGCAGCTTCGCAGGGTCAGATACGCAGTATTTT CASSFAGSDTQYF
TRBJ2-1 NA TRBV11-2 NA TGTGCCAGCAGCTTAGATTCGGGACACTACAATGAGCAGTTCTTC CASSLDSGHYNEQFF
TRBJ2-5 TRBD1 TRBV5-1 NA TGCGCCAGCAAGGAGACAGGGGGGGAGACCCAGTACTTC CASKETGGETQYF
TRBJ1-2 TRBD1 TRBV10-1 few TGCGCCAGCAGTCGGGACAGGGGCTATGGCTACACCTTC CASSRDRGYGYTF
TRBJ2-1 TRBD2 TRBV9 NA TGTGCCAGCAGCCTTGGGACTAGCGGCGGCCACAATGAGCAGTTCTTC CASSLGTSGGHNEQFF
TRBJ2-3 TRBD1 TRBV19 NA TGTGCCAGTAGCCCCTCCTGGGGACAGGGGGCGAATACGCAGTATTTT CASSPSWGQGANTQYF
TRBJ1-1 NA TRBV11-3 NA TGTGCCAGCAGTCCGGGGGGCGTCTGGGTCGGGAACACTGAAGCTTTCTTT CASSPGGVWVGNTEAFF
TRBJ1-2 NA TRBV2 once TGTGCCAGCAGTGAGTACAGAAACTATGGCTACACCTTC CASSEYRNYGYTF
TRBJ1-6 NA TRBV6-6 NA TGTGCCAGCAGTTACGCTGGACATCAGAATTCACCCCTCCACTTT CASSYAGHQNSPLHF
TRBJ1-5 NA TRBV15 NA TGTGCCACCAGCAGAGCGGGGGGGCGCGGCAATCAGCCCCAGCATTTT CATSRAGGRGNQPQHF